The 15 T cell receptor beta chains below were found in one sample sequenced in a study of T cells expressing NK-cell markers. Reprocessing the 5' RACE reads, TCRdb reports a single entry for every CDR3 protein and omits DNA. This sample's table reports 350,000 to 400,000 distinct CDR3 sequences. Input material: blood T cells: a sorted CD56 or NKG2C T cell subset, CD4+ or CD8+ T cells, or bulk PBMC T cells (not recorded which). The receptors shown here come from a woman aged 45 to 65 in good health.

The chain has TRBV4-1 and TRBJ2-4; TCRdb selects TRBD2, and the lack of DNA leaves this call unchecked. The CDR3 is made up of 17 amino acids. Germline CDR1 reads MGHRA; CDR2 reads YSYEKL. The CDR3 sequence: CASSQPQREAAKNIQYF.

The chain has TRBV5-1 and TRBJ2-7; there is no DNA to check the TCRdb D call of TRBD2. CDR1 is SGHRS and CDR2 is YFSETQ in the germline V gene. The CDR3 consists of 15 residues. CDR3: CASSLQEGSYYEQYF.

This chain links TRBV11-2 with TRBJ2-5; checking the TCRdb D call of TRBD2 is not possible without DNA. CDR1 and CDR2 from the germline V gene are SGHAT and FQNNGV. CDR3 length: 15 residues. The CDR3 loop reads CASRGWGLGQETQYF.

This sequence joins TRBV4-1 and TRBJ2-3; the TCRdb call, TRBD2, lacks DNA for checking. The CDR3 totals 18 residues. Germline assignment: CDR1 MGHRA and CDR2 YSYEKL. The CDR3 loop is CASSRTPAASGRTDTQYF.

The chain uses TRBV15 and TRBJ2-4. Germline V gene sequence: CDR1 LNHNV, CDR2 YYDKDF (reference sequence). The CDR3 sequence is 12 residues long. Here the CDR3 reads CATSLTENIQYF.

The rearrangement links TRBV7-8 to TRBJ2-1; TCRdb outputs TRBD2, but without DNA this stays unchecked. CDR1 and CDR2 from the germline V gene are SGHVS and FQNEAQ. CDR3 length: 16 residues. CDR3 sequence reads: CASSLLPGLARGEQFF.

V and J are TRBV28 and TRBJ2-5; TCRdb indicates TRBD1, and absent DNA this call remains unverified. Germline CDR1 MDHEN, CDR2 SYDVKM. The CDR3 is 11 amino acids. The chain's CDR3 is CASGAGHTQYF. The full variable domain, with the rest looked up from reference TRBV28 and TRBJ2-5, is DVKVTQSSRYLVKRTGEKVFLECVQDMDHENMFWYRQDPGLGLRLIYFSYDVKMKEKGDIPEGYSVSREKKERFSLILESASTNQTSMYLCASGAGHTQYFGPGTRLLVL.

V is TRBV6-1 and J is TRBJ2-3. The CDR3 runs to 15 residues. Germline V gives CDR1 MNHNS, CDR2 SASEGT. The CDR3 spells CASSANQEPTDTQYF.

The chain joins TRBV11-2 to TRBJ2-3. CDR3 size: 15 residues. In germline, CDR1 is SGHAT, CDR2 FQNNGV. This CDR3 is CASSPWRSDTDTQYF. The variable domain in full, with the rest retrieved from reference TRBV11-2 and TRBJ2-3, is EAGVAQSPRYKIIEKRQSVAFWCNPISGHATLYWYQQILGQGPKLLIQFQNNGVVDDSQLPKDRFSAERLKGVDSTLKIQPAKLEDSAVYLCASSPWRSDTDTQYFGPGTRLTVL.

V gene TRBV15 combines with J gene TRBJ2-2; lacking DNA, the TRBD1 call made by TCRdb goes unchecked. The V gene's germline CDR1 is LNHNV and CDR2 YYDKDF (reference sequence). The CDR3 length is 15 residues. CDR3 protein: CATSGGQGHTGELFF.

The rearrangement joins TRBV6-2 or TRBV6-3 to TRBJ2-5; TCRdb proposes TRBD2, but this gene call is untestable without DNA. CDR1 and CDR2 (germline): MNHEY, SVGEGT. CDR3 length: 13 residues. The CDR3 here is CASRRESVETQYF.

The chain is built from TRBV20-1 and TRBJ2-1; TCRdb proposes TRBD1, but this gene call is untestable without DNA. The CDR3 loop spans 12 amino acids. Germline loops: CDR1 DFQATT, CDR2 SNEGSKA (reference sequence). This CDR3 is CSAKMGGWEQFF.

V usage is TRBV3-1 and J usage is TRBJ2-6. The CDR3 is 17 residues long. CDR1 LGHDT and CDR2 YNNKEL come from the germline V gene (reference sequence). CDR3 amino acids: CASSPLNRAPGANVLTF.

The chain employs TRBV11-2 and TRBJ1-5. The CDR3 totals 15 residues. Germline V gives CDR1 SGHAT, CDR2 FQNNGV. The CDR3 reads CASSSYDGYNQPQHF.

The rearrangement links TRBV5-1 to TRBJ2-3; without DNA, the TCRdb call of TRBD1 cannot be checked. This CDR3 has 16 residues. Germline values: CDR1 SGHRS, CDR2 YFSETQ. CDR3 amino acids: CASSVGTALRTDTQYF.